This TCR beta chain was identified in a study of shared clonotypes between healthy human individuals. Sequencing used immunoSEQ multiplex PCR; TCRdb keeps in-frame clones, though not all of them. The sample has a few million clones, over 85% seen once. With 5 bases removed from V and 11 bases from J, the gap between germline ends came to 18 bases. Per the germline V gene, CDR1 is SEHNR and CDR2 is FQNEAQ (reference sequence). The CDR3 extends over 14 amino acids. The sequence came from a man in his late teens or twenties in good health. The chain couples TRBV7-9 to TRBJ1-4; weak D call: TRBD1 (6 bases). Sequencing was performed on naive CD4+ T cells sorted from blood. The sample's subset: CD45RA+ positively selected. CDR3 sequence: CASSPDNLTGKLFF. CDR3 coding DNA: TGTGCCAGCAGCCCCGACAACCTTACAGGGAAACTGTTTTTT.